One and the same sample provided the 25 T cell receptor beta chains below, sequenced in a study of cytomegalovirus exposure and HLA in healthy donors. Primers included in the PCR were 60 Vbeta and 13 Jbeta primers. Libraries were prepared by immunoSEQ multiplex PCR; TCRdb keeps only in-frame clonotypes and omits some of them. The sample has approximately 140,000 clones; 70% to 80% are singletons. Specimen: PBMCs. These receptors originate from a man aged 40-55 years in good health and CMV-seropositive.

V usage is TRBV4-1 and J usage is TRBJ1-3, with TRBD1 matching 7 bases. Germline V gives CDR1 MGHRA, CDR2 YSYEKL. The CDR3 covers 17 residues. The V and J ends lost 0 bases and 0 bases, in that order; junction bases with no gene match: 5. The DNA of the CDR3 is TGCGCCAGCAGCCAAGATGACAGGGCGGCCTCTGGAAACACCATATATTTT. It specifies CASSQDDRAASGNTIYF.

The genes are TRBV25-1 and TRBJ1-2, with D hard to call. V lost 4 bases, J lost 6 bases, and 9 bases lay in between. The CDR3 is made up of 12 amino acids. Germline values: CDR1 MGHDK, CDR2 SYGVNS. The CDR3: CASSVSVDGYTF. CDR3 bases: TGTGCCAGCAGTGTGTCAGTCGATGGCTACACCTTC.

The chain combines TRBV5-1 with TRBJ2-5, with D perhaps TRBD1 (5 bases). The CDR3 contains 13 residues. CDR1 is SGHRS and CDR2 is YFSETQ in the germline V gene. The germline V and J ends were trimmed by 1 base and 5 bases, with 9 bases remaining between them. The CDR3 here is CASSLPGIETQYF. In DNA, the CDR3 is TGCGCCAGCAGCTTGCCAGGGATCGAGACCCAGTACTTC.

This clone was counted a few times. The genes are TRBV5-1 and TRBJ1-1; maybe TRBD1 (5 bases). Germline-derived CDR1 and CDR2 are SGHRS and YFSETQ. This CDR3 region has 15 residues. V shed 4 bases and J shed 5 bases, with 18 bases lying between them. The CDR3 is CASSGDSGRETEAFF. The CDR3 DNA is TGCGCCAGCAGCGGAGACAGTGGAAGAGAGACTGAAGCTTTCTTT.

The CDR3 region is CASSPRYYNEQFF. CDR3 in DNA: TGTGCCAGCAGCCCCCGTTACTACAATGAGCAGTTCTTC. J is TRBJ2-1 and V is TRBV11-2; D remains ambiguous. The CDR3 totals 13 residues. The V end lost 5 bases, the J end lost 3 bases, and 8 bases lay between the germline ends. CDR1 SGHAT and CDR2 FQNNGV come from the germline V gene.

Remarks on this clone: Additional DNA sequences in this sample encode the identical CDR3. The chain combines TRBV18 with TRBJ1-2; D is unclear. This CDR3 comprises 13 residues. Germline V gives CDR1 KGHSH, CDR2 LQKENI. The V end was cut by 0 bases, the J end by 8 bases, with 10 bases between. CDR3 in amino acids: CASSPPGLYGYTF. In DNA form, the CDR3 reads TGTGCCAGCTCACCACCCGGGTTATACGGCTACACCTTC.

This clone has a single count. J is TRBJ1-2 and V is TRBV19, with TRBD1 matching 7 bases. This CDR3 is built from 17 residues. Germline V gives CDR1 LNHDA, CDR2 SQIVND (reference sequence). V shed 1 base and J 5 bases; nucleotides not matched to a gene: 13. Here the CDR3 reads CASSIVFSMTGRYGYTF. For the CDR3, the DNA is TGTGCCAGTAGTATAGTTTTCTCCATGACAGGGAGATATGGCTACACCTTC.

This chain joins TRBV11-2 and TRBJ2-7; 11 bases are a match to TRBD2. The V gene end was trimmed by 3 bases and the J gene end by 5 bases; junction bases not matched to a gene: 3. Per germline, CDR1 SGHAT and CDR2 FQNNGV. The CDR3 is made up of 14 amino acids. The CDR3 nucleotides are TGTGCCAGCAGCTTCCTAGCGGGAGGCGACGAGCAGTACTTC. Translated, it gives CASSFLAGGDEQYF.

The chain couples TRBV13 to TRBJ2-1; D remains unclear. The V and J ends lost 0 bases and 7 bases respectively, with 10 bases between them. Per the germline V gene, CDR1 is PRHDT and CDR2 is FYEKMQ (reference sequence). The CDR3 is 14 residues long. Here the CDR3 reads CASSLGFGENEQFF. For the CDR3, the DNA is TGTGCCAGCAGCTTAGGCTTTGGAGAAAATGAGCAGTTCTTC.

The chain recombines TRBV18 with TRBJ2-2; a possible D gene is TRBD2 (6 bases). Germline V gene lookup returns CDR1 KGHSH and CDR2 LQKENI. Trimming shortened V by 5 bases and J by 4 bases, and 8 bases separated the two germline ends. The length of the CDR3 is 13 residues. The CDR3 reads CASSGGLTGELFF. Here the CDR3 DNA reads TGTGCCAGCTCAGGGGGACTCACCGGGGAGCTGTTTTTT.

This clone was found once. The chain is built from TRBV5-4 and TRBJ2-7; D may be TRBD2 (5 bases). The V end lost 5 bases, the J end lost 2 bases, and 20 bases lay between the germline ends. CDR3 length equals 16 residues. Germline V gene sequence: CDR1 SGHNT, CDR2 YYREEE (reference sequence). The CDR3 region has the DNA TGTGCCAGCAGTGGGGAACCCGGGAAGGTAACCTACGAGCAGTACTTC. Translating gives CASSGEPGKVTYEQYF.

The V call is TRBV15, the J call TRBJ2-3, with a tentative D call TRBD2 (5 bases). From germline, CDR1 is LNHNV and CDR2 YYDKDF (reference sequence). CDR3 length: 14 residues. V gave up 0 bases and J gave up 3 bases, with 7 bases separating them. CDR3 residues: CATSRDTGTDTQYF. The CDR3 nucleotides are TGTGCCACCAGCAGAGATACGGGGACAGATACGCAGTATTTT.

The CDR3 region is CASRPGTSGRAADTQYF. In DNA form, the CDR3 reads TGTGCCAGTCGTCCCGGGACTAGCGGGAGGGCCGCAGATACGCAGTATTTT. The chain combines TRBV19 with TRBJ2-3; 16 nucleotides match TRBD2. The CDR3 length is 17 residues. Germline loops: CDR1 LNHDA, CDR2 SQIVND (reference sequence). V gave up 8 bases and J gave up 4 bases; unmatched junction bases: 9. Supplemented by reference TRBV19 and TRBJ2-3, the full variable domain reads DGGITQSPKYLFRKEGQNVTLSCEQNLNHDAMYWYRQDPGQGLRLIYYSQIVNDFQKGDIAEGYSVSREKKESFPLTVTSAQKNPTAFYLCASRPGTSGRAADTQYFGPGTRLTVL.

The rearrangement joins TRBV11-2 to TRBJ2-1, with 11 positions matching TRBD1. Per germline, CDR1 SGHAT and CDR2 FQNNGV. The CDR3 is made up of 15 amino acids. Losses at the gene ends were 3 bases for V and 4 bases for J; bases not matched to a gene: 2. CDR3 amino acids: CASSLDRGLYNEQFF. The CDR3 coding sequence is TGTGCCAGCAGCTTGGACAGGGGGCTTTACAATGAGCAGTTCTTC. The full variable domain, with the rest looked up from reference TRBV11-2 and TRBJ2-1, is EAGVAQSPRYKIIEKRQSVAFWCNPISGHATLYWYQQILGQGPKLLIQFQNNGVVDDSQLPKDRFSAERLKGVDSTLKIQPAKLEDSAVYLCASSLDRGLYNEQFFGPGTRLTVL.

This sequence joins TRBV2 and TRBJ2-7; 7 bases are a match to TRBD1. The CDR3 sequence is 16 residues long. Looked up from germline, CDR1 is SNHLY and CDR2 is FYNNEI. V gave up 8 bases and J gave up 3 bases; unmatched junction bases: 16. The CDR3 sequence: CASGAGLQTGYYEQYF. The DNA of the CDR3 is TGTGCCAGCGGGGCAGGACTCCAGACAGGGTACTACGAGCAGTACTTC.

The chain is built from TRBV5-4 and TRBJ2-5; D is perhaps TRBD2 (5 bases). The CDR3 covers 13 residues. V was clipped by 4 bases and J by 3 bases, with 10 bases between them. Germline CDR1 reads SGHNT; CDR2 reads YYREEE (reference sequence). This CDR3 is CASSLRGEETQYF. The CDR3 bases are TGTGCCAGCAGCCTCCGGGGAGAAGAGACCCAGTACTTC.

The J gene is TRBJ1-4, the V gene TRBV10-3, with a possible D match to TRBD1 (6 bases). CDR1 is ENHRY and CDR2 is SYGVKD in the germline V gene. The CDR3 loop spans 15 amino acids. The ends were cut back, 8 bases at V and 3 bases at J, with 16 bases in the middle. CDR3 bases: TGTGCCATCGGGGGGGGCGACCTCTCTAATGAAAAACTGTTTTTT. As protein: CAIGGGDLSNEKLFF.

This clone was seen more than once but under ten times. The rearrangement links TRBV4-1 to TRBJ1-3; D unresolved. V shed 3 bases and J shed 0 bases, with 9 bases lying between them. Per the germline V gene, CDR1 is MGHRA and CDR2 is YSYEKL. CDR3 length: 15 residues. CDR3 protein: CASSQEDHSGNTIYF. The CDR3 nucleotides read TGCGCCAGCAGCCAGGAGGACCACTCTGGAAACACCATATATTTT.

CDR3 nucleotides: TGTGCCGGTGCTGCGGGAGGGGTCCCAGATACGCAGTATTTT. It yields the protein CAGAAGGVPDTQYF. This chain connects TRBV2 to TRBJ2-3, with TRBD2 identical over 9 bases. Germline-derived CDR1 and CDR2 are SNHLY and FYNNEI. This CDR3 has 14 residues. Trimming removed 11 bases from V and 4 bases from J; junction bases left unmatched: 10.

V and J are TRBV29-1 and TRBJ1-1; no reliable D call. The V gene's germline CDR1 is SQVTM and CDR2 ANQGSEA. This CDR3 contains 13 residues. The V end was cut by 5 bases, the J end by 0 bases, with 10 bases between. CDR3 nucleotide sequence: TGCAGCGTTTCGAACAGCATGAACACTGAAGCTTTCTTT. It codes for CSVSNSMNTEAFF.

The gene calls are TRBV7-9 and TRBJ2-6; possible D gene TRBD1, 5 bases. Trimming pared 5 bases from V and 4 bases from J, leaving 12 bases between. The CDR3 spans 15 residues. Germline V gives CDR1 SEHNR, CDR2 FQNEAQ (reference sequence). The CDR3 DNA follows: TGTGCCAGCAGCCTCCGACAGCCCGGGGCCAACGTCCTGACTTTC. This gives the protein CASSLRQPGANVLTF.

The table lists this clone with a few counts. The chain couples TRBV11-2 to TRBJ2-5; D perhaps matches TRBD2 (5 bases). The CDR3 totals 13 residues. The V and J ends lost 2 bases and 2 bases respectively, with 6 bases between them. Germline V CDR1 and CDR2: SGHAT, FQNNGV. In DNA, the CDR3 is TGTGCCAGCAGCTTACGGGGTCAAGAGACCCAGTACTTC. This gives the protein CASSLRGQETQYF.

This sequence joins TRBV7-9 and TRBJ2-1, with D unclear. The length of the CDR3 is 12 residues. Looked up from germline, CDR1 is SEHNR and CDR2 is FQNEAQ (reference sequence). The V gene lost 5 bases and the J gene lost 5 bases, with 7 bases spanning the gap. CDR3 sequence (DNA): TGTGCCAGCAGCCCCGTTGACAATGAGCAGTTCTTC. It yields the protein CASSPVDNEQFF.

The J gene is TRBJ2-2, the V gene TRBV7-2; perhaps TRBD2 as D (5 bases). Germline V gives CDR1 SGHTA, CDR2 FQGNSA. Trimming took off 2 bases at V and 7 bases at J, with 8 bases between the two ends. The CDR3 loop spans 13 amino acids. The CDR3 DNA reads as TGTGCCAGCAGCTTAATAAGCGGCGGGGAGCTGTTTTTT. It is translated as CASSLISGGELFF.

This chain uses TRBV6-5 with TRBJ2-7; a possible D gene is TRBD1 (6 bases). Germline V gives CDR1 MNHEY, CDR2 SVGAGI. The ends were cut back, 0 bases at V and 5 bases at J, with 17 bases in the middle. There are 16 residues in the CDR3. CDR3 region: CASSYSKQGVSHEQYF. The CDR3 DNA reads TGTGCCAGCAGTTACTCGAAACAGGGTGTTTCCCACGAGCAGTACTTC.